This paragraph covers one T cell receptor (beta chain) sequence. The entry originates in a study of blood T cell repertoires in COVID-19. Study at large: Material from acute and convalescent COVID-19 was sourced from the United States, Italy and Spain. T cells, B-cell-depleted T cells, or PBMCs supplied cDNA or gDNA.

J gave up 2 bases and V 9 bases, and 12 bases lay outside the gene matches. The germline V gene has CDR1 SGHNT and CDR2 YYREEE (reference sequence). The CDR3 has 15 amino acids. Authors' data handling: Estimation of nucleated cell counts was performed using reference gene primer amplification. The repertoire was sequenced with immunoSEQ multiplex PCR; TCRdb's copy has only in-frame clones and lacks some. V, J and clone size are taken as reported in that table, and D and trimming were inferred from the DNA itself. This table has roughly 250,000 clones, around 90% appearing once. The chain carries TRBV5-4 and TRBJ2-3; 7 nucleotides agree with TRBD2. Input material: peripheral blood. This clonotype was obtained from a woman in her thirties with acute or convalescent COVID-19. The CDR3 coding sequence is TGTGCCACCACGACCGGGACTAAATACACAGATACGCAGTATTTT. It yields the protein CATTTGTKYTDTQYF.